This T cell receptor (beta chain) was observed in a study of blood T cell repertoires in COVID-19. Original data processing: Researchers report that nucleated cell counts were estimated from reference gene primer amplification. TCRdb's copy holds only in-frame clones and misses some; the assay was immunoSEQ multiplex PCR. Clone size and V and J calls were adopted from that table, with D and trimming inferred from the DNA. The sample lists tens of thousands of clones, approximately 86% occurring once. Germline CDR1 MGHRA, CDR2 YSYEKL. V shed 0 bases and J 12 bases; nucleotides not matched to a gene: 8. The CDR3 consists of 15 residues.

This sequence was found in a woman of 80 years or more with active or convalescent COVID-19. Material: peripheral blood. V gene TRBV4-1 combines with J gene TRBJ1-3; 10 bases are shared with TRBD1. The CDR3 loop is CASSQEGTGVRGIYF. CDR3 DNA sequence: TGCGCCAGCAGCCAAGAAGGGACAGGGGTTCGAGGCATATATTTT.